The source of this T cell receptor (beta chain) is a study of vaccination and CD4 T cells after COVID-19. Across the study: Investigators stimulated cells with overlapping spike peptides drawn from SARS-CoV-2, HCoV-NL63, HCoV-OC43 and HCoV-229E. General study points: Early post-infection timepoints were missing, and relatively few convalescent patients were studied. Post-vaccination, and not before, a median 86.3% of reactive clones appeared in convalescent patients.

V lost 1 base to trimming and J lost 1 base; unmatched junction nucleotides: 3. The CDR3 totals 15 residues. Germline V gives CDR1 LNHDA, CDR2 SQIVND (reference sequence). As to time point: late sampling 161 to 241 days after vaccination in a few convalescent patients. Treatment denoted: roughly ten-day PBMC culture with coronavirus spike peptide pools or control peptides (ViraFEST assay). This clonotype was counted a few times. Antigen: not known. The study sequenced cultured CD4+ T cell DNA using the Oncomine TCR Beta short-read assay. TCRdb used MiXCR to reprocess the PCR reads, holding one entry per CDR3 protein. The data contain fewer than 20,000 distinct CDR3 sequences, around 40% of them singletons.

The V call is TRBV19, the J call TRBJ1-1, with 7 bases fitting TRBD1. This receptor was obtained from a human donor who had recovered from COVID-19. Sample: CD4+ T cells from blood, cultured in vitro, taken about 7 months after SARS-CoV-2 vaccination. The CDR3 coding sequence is TGTGCCAGTAGTATAGCCGGACAGGAGAACACTGAAGCTTTCTTT. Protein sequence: CASSIAGQENTEAFF.